This T cell receptor (beta chain) was sequenced in a study of beta chain features in type 1 diabetes (dated by TCRdb to the late 2010s). At the level of the whole study: No differences in mean age, gender distribution, total cell number or subset yield were found between patients and healthy donors. A total of 107,917,701 sorted cells were examined across all samples, and the number of cells per subset was strongly correlated with RNA yield. Regulatory and stem cell-like memory subsets were obtained from only 8 patients and roughly 8 healthy donors, while naive and central memory subsets were obtained from all 30 or so donors. The study compared the TCRB repertoires of sorted circulating CD4+ T cell subsets in recently diagnosed type 1 diabetes patients with those in matched healthy donors.

Looking up the germline V gene yields CDR1 MDHEN and CDR2 SYDVKM. The CDR3, from cysteine to phenylalanine, totals 12 residues. Of all the DNA, just the CDR3 is kept, 36 bases in frame from base 1. V is pared back by 2 bases and J by 5 bases, with 7 bases lying between the germline termini. The High Capacity cDNA Reverse Transcription Kit was used to reverse transcribe all of the isolated RNA, meaning that expressed TCRB transcripts were what got sequenced. Deep immunoSEQ sequencing was applied to naive, central memory and regulatory T cell samples, giving an average of about 3.6 million total reads per sample. Sorted cells were lysed in RLT buffer, and RNA was extracted using DNase-treated RNeasy Micro or Mini kits according to cell number. Each cell subset was processed on its own to prevent cross-contamination, while patient and healthy donor samples were processed together. Using the immunoSEQ multiplex PCR, TCRB sequences were amplified from cDNA into 87-bp fragments spanning the CDR3 region. The amplicons were sequenced using the Illumina HiSeq platform. Per the authors' processing: PCR bias was corrected computationally using synthetic template baselines, and reads within Hamming distance 2 were collapsed, with unmergeable singletons discarded. Reads were aligned against IMGT so that V, D and J genes, CDR3 length and insertions or deletions at six rearrangement sites could be assigned. Clonotype counts were normalized to sorted cell number within each subset before computing true diversity and Gini coefficients with the tcR R package. The overlap coefficient, calculated on TCRB nucleotide sequences, was used to quantify repertoire sharing. Out-of-frame TCRB sequences from naive cells were analyzed as a proxy for the pre-selection repertoire. The clones in this table, taken by TCRdb from immuneACCESS, are in-frame only. Not every clone is retained; where verified, under half of the shortfall comes from an unresolved V gene, and the cause of the rest is unknown. The V and J calls and clone size come from that table; D and trimming were worked out from the DNA. In this sample the table shows around 710,000 clones, around an eighth of which occur a single time. Roughly 0.11% of the sample rests with the top ten.

This clone came up a few times. The antigen this receptor binds is unknown. Base qualities are not recorded, but no much larger clone differs from it by a single base. The research as a whole found: Because cDNA was sequenced instead of genomic DNA, highly expressing activated cells could be over-represented, though the groups showed no difference in activation or CD3 levels. Type 1 diabetes patients showed a moderate but significant shortening of TCRB CDR3 length in all four CD4+ subsets. Naive, central memory and regulatory TCRB repertoires appeared to be more similar among patients than among healthy donors. Shorter templates might have been favored by PCR, but patient and control samples were amplified and corrected together, so both groups would have been affected equally by any skew. Because the HLA sub-analyses included only small numbers of individuals, any influence of HLA type on TCRB rearrangement was left unresolved. Fewer insertions and more nucleotide deletions at VDJ recombination sites were observed in patients with type 1 diabetes, implying thymic rearrangement abnormalities.

Each donor gave one peripheral blood draw, averaging approximately 120 mL, which was collected into heparinised tubes. Naive, central memory, regulatory and stem cell-like memory CD4+ T cells were sorted on a BD FACSAria II using a panel including CD45RO, CCR7, CD25, CD127, CD95 and CD27. All sorted populations exceeded 95% purity. PBMCs were isolated right away by Lymphoprep density gradient centrifugation and were stained directly, without culture. To minimize batch effects, samples were stained and sorted in pairs, one healthy donor with one patient per experiment. The receptor was isolated from a young man with type 1 diabetes. Recombination joined TRBV28 with TRBJ2-7; there is no confident call for the D gene. The sequenced sample was naive CD4+ T cells from blood. This specimen's cell subset or site label, per the study, means: true naive CD4+ T cells. The bases are TGTGCCAGCAGTTTAGTAAGGGACGAGCAGTACTTC. Translated, this is CASSLVRDEQYF.